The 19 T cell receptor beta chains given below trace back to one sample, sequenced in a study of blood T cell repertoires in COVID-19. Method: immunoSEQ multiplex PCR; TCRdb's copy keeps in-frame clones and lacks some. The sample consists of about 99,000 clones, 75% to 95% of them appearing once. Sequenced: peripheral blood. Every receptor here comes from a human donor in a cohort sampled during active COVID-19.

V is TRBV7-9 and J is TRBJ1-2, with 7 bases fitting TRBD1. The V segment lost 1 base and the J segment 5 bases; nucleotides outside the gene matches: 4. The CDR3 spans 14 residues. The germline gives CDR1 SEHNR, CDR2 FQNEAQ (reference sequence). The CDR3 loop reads CASSLEGTEYGYTF. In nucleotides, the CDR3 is TGTGCCAGCAGCTTAGAAGGGACAGAGTATGGCTACACCTTC.

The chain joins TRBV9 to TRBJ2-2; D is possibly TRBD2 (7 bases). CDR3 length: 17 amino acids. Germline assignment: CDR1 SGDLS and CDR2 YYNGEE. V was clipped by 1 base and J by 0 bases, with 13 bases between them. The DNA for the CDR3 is TGTGCCAGCAGCGTACGGGGGGCTGCGACGAACACCGGGGAGCTGTTTTTT. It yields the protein CASSVRGAATNTGELFF.

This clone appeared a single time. CDR3 region: CASSQDLEAGGREQYF. The CDR3 DNA is TGCGCCAGCAGCCAAGATCTGGAAGCGGGAGGCCGGGAGCAGTACTTC. V gene TRBV4-3 combines with J gene TRBJ2-7, with 9 bases aligning to TRBD2. Germline-derived CDR1 and CDR2 are LGHNA and YSLEER. CDR3 length equals 16 residues. V lost 0 bases to trimming and J lost 7 bases; unmatched junction nucleotides: 10.

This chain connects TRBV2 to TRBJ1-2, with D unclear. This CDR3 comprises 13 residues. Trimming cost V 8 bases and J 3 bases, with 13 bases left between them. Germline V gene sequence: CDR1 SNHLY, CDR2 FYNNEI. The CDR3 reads CASGRGSHYGYTF. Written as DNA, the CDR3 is TGTGCCAGCGGGCGTGGCAGTCACTATGGCTACACCTTC.

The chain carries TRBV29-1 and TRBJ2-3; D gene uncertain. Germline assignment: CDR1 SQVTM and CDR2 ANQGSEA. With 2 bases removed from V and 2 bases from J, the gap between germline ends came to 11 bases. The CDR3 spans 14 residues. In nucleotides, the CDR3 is TGCAGCGTTGAACTACTCTATAACACAGATACGCAGTATTTT. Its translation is CSVELLYNTDTQYF.

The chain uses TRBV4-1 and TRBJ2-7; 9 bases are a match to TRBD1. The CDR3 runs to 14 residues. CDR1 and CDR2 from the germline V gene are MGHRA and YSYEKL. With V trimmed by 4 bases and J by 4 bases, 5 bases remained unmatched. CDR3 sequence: CASSLGQGGYEQYF. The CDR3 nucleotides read TGCGCCAGCAGCCTGGGACAGGGTGGGTACGAGCAGTACTTC.

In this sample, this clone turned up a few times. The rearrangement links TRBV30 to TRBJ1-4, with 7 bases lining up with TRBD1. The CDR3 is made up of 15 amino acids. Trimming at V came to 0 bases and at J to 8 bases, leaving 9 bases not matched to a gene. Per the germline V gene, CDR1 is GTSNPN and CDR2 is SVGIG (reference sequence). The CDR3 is CAWSVSPRGMEKLFF. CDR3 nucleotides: TGTGCCTGGAGTGTATCGCCCAGGGGGATGGAAAAACTGTTTTTT.

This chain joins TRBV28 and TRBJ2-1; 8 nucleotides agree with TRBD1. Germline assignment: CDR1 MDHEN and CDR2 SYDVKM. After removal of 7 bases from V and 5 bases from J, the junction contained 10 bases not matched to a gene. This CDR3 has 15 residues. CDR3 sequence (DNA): TGTGCCAGCATGGATCCAGGGGGCGCTCACAATGAGCAGTTCTTC. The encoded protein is CASMDPGGAHNEQFF.

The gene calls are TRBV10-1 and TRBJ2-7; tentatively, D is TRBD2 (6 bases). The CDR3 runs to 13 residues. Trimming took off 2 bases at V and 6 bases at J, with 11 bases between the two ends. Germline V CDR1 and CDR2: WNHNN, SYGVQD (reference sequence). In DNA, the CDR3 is TGCGCCAGCAGTGAGACTAGCTCTCCCGAGCAGTACTTC. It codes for CASSETSSPEQYF.

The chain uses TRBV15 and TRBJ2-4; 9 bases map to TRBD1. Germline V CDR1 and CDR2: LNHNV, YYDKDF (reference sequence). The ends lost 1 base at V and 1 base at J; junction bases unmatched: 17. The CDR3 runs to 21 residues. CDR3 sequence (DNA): TGTGCCACCAGCAGAGCCGGGACAGGGAGGGGGCTAGCGATCGCCAAAAACATTCAGTACTTC. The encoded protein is CATSRAGTGRGLAIAKNIQYF.

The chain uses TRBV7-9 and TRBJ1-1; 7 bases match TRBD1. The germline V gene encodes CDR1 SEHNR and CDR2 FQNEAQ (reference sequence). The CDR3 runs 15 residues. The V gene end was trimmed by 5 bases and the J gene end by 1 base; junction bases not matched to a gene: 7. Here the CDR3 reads CASSPPQGGNTEAFF. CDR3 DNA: TGTGCCAGCAGCCCTCCCCAGGGGGGGAACACTGAAGCTTTCTTT.

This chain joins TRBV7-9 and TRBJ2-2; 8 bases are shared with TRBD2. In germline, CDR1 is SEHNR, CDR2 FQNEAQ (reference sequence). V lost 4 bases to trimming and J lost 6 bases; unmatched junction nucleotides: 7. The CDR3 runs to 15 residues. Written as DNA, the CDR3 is TGTGCCAGCAGCTCCCCGACTAGCGTTGCCGGGGAGCTGTTTTTT. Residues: CASSSPTSVAGELFF.

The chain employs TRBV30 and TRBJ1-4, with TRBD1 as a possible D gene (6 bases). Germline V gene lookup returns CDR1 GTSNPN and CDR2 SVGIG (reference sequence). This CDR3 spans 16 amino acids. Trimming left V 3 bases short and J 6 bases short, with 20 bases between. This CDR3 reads CAWRPGHAIRDEKLFF. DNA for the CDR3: TGTGCCTGGAGACCGGGACACGCCATTAGGGATGAAAAACTGTTTTTT.

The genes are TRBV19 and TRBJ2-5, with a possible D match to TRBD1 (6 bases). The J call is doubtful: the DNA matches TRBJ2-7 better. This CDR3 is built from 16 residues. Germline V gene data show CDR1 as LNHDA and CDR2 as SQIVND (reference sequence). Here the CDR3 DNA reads TGTGCCAGGGGACCGCACAGGGCTGGTCGCATGTACGAGCAGTACTTC. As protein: CARGPHRAGRMYEQYF.

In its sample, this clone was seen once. CDR3 residues: CASSMPRAPGRHEKLFF. The CDR3 DNA follows: TGTGCCAGCAGCATGCCCCGGGCGCCGGGGAGGCATGAAAAACTGTTTTTT. This chain connects TRBV7-9 to TRBJ1-4; no reliable D call. The germline V gene encodes CDR1 SEHNR and CDR2 FQNEAQ (reference sequence). Trimming took 5 bases from V and 6 from J, leaving 22 bases between them. The CDR3 contains 17 residues.

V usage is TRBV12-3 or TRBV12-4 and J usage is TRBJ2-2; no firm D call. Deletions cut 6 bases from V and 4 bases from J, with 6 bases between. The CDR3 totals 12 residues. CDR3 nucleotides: TGTGCCAGCAGGACATCCACCGGGGAGCTGTTTTTT. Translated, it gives CASRTSTGELFF.

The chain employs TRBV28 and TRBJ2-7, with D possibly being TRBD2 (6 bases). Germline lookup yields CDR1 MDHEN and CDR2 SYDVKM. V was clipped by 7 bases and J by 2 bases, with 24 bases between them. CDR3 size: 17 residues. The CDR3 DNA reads TGTGCCAGCATTCCTGGACTAAACTACTTGGGTCCCTACGAGCAGTACTTC. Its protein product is CASIPGLNYLGPYEQYF.

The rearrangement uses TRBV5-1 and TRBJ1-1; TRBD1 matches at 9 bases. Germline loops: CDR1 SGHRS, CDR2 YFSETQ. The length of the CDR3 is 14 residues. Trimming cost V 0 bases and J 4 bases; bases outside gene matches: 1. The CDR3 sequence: CASSLATGGTEAFF. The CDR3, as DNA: TGCGCCAGCAGCTTGGCGACAGGGGGCACTGAAGCTTTCTTT.

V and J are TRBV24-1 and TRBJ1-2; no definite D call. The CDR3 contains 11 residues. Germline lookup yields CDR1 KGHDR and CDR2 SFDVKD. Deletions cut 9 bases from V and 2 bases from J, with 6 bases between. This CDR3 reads CATEGNYGYTF. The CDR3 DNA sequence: TGTGCCACCGAGGGAAACTATGGCTACACCTTC.